The clone carrying this TCR beta chain was seen a single time. This CDR3 is 13 amino acids long. V dropped 2 bases and J dropped 10; count of bases not matched to a gene: 6. The germline gives CDR1 SGHAT, CDR2 FQNNGV. The data were obtained in a study of technical replicates of blood from four donors. Sequenced by immunoSEQ multiplex PCR; TCRdb stores in-frame clones only, minus some. Of over 8,000 clones in the sample, 85% to 90% were seen once. Sequences were obtained from PBMCs. The sequence was collected from a human donor in good health. V usage is TRBV11-2 and J usage is TRBJ1-1; 8 nucleotides match TRBD1. The CDR3 here is CASSLWVGQAAFF. As DNA, the CDR3 is TGTGCCAGCAGCTTATGGGTGGGACAGGCAGCTTTCTTT. Full variable domain (rest looked up from reference TRBV11-2 and TRBJ1-1): EAGVAQSPRYKIIEKRQSVAFWCNPISGHATLYWYQQILGQGPKLLIQFQNNGVVDDSQLPKDRFSAERLKGVDSTLKIQPAKLEDSAVYLCASSLWVGQAAFFGQGTRLTVV.